Following are 21 T cell receptor beta chains from one sample sequenced in a study of T cell responses to AZD1222 COVID-19 vaccine. Assay: immunoSEQ multiplex PCR; the TCRdb copy retains only in-frame clones and omits some. This table has approximately 77,000 clones, about 92% appearing once. The sequencing here drew on peripheral blood, taken on day 0 of MenACWY control vaccination. These receptors all stem from an adult in good health.

V is TRBV13 and J is TRBJ2-2, with 7 bases matching TRBD2. The CDR3 consists of 20 residues. Germline-derived CDR1 and CDR2 are PRHDT and FYEKMQ (reference sequence). With 1 base clipped from V and 4 bases from J, the junction kept 18 bases outside the gene matches. This CDR3 reads CASSLVPPMGGAPTTGELFF. The CDR3 DNA follows: TGTGCCAGCAGCTTAGTACCACCCATGGGAGGGGCCCCCACCACCGGGGAGCTGTTTTTT.

The J gene is TRBJ1-2, the V gene TRBV19; 8 nucleotides agree with TRBD1. The CDR3 runs to 15 residues. V lost 5 bases and J lost 8; bases outside the gene matches: 13. In germline, CDR1 is LNHDA, CDR2 SQIVND (reference sequence). The CDR3 DNA is TGTGCCAGTAGTCTCCTCACAGGGGGGCCTATCGGCTACACCTTC. As protein: CASSLLTGGPIGYTF.

The chain is built from TRBV11-2 and TRBJ2-1; a weak D match, TRBD2 (6 bases). This CDR3 has 12 residues. Trimming stripped 3 bases from V and 8 bases from J, with 8 bases between. Germline V CDR1 and CDR2: SGHAT, FQNNGV. CDR3 in DNA: TGTGCCAGCAGCTTGACTAGGCATGAGCAGTTCTTC. It codes for CASSLTRHEQFF.

V and J are TRBV10-3 and TRBJ2-5, with D perhaps matching TRBD1 (6 bases). CDR1 and CDR2 (germline): ENHRY, SYGVKD. The CDR3 runs to 14 residues. The V and J ends lost 4 bases and 4 bases respectively, with 13 bases between them. The CDR3 reads CAISAAGAVETQYF. CDR3 sequence (DNA): TGTGCCATCAGTGCGGCAGGGGCAGTAGAGACCCAGTACTTC.

This chain uses TRBV19 with TRBJ1-3; D call uncertain. There are 14 residues in the CDR3. V was cut by 10 bases and J by 2 bases, with 15 bases left in between. The V gene's germline CDR1 is LNHDA and CDR2 SQIVND (reference sequence). Here the CDR3 DNA reads TGTGCCACATCCCCCTGGAACCCTGGAAACACCATATATTTT. This gives the protein CATSPWNPGNTIYF.

This clone has a single count. The gene calls are TRBV7-2 and TRBJ2-5; no clear D. CDR3 length equals 14 residues. The V end lost 1 base, the J end lost 4 bases, and 10 bases lay between the germline ends. Germline values: CDR1 SGHTA, CDR2 FQGNSA. Here the CDR3 DNA reads TGTGCCAGCAGCTTAGACGGGTGGTTAGAGACCCAGTACTTC. Translation gives CASSLDGWLETQYF.

DNA for the CDR3: TGTGCCAGCAGCTTTGGCAGCGACCTCGGAAACACCATATATTTT. Amino acid sequence: CASSFGSDLGNTIYF. The genes are TRBV7-8 and TRBJ1-3; D gene ambiguous. CDR1 and CDR2 (germline): SGHVS, FQNEAQ. V gave up 3 bases and J gave up 4 bases, with 13 bases separating them. The CDR3 contains 15 residues. The full variable domain, in which reference TRBV7-8 and TRBJ1-3 provide the parts outside the CDR3, is GAGVSQSPRYKVAKRGQDVALRCDPISGHVSLFWYQQALGQGPEFLTYFQNEAQLDKSGLPSDRFFAERPEGSVSTLKIQRTQQEDSAVYLCASSFGSDLGNTIYFGEGSWLTVV.

The chain recombines TRBV21-1 with TRBJ2-3; the D call TRBD1 from the table was never checked on the DNA. TRBV21-1 is a listed pseudogene. The CDR3 spans 18 residues. The CDR3: CASSKVPKRQGPTDTQYF. The DNA of the CDR3 is TGTGCCAGCAGCAAAGTTCCCAAACGACAGGGGCCCACAGATACGCAGTATTTT.

The rearrangement uses TRBV7-2 and TRBJ1-1, with D perhaps TRBD1 (5 bases). Germline lookup yields CDR1 SGHTA and CDR2 FQGNSA. The CDR3 spans 14 residues. V lost 5 bases and J 5 bases, leaving 15 bases between the germline ends. The CDR3 nucleotides read TGTGCCAGCAGCCTCCGATCAGGGTGGACTGAAGCTTTCTTT. Its translation: CASSLRSGWTEAFF.

This rearrangement joins TRBV7-3 to TRBJ2-1; D is undetermined. This CDR3 region has 13 residues. The V and J ends lost 0 bases and 5 bases respectively, with 5 bases between them. CDR1 and CDR2 from the germline V gene are SGHTA and FQGTGA. This CDR3 reads CASSLTGDNEQFF. CDR3 DNA: TGTGCCAGCAGCTTAACGGGTGACAATGAGCAGTTCTTC.

The chain carries TRBV12-5 and TRBJ2-1; TRBD2 matches 10 bases. CDR1 and CDR2 from the germline V gene are LGHNT and FRNRAP. J gave up 14 bases and V 8 bases, and 12 bases lay outside the gene matches. The CDR3 spans 13 residues. CDR3 amino acids: CASRHSGRAQEFF. The CDR3 coding sequence is TGTGCTAGTCGGCACAGCGGGAGGGCCCAGGAGTTCTTC.

Regarding this clone: Germline is not matched at one junction end, which may reflect a read error. The chain employs TRBV7-7 and TRBJ1-3, with 8 bases identical to TRBD1. The CDR3 is made up of 16 amino acids. Germline V CDR1 and CDR2: SSHAT, FNYEAQ (reference sequence). CDR3 nucleotides: TGTGCTAGCAGCCCGGGACAGGCCAGCTCTGGAAACACCATATATTTT. It codes for CASSPGQASSGNTIYF. The variable domain in full, completed from reference TRBV7-7 and TRBJ1-3, reads GAGVSQSPRYKVTKRGQDVTLRCDPISSHATLYWYQQALGQGPEFLTYFNYEAQPDKSGLPSDRFSAERPEGSISTLTIQRTEQRDSAMYRCASSPGQASSGNTIYFGEGSWLTVV.

V gene TRBV5-1 combines with J gene TRBJ2-1, with TRBD2 matching 14 bases. The J segment lost 8 bases and the V segment lost 2 bases, leaving 6 bases of the junction unmatched. CDR3 length: 16 amino acids. Germline-derived CDR1 and CDR2 are SGHRS and YFSETQ. Written as DNA, the CDR3 is TGCGCCAGCAGCTTTAGGACTAGCGGGAGGTCCGATGAGCAGTTCTTC. As protein: CASSFRTSGRSDEQFF.

This chain uses TRBV2 with TRBJ1-4; 10 nucleotides agree with TRBD1. Germline V gene lookup returns CDR1 SNHLY and CDR2 FYNNEI. The V and J ends lost 5 bases and 8 bases, in that order; junction bases with no gene match: 5. CDR3 length: 14 amino acids. The chain's CDR3 is CASSSGTGDEKLFF. CDR3 in DNA: TGTGCCAGCAGTTCCGGGACAGGGGACGAAAAACTGTTTTTT. Supplemented by reference TRBV2 and TRBJ1-4, the full variable domain reads EPEVTQTPSHQVTQMGQEVILRCVPISNHLYFYWYRQILGQKVEFLVSFYNNEISEKSEIFDDQFSVERPDGSNFTLKIRSTKLEDSAMYFCASSSGTGDEKLFFGSGTQLSVL.

In its sample, this clone was seen a few times. The V gene is TRBV28, the J gene TRBJ1-2; a possible D gene is TRBD1 (5 bases). Trimming left V 2 bases short and J 0 bases short, with 10 bases between. The CDR3 totals 15 residues. Germline V gene data show CDR1 as MDHEN and CDR2 as SYDVKM. This chain's CDR3 is CASSLADSTNYGYTF. The CDR3 DNA reads as TGTGCCAGCAGTTTAGCTGACAGCACTAACTATGGCTACACCTTC.

The V gene is TRBV3-1 (or the pseudogene TRBV3-2), the J gene TRBJ2-6; D unresolved. The V end lost 1 base, the J end lost 0 bases, and 7 bases lay between the germline ends. There are 16 residues in the CDR3. Germline-derived CDR1 and CDR2 are LGHDT and YNNKEL (reference sequence). CDR3 region: CASSQALLSGANVLTF. The CDR3 nucleotides are TGTGCCAGCAGCCAAGCCCTCCTCTCTGGGGCCAACGTCCTGACTTTC.

The count of this clone is one. The chain employs TRBV6-2 or TRBV6-3 and TRBJ2-7; 12 bases map to TRBD2. V lost 5 bases and J lost 7; bases outside the gene matches: 6. This CDR3 spans 14 amino acids. Germline-derived CDR1 and CDR2 are MNHEY and SVGEGT. The CDR3 DNA reads TGTGCCAGCAGTAGGACTAGCGGGGCTGGAGAGCAGTACTTC. Amino acids: CASSRTSGAGEQYF.

This sequence joins TRBV18 and TRBJ1-2, with TRBD1 matching 11 bases. V lost 5 bases to trimming and J lost 5 bases; unmatched junction nucleotides: 7. This CDR3 is built from 15 residues. Germline V gene sequence: CDR1 KGHSH, CDR2 LQKENI. CDR3 in DNA: TGTGCCAGCTCATTAGGACAGGGGGCAAATTATGGCTACACCTTC. This codes for CASSLGQGANYGYTF.

This sequence joins TRBV6-2 or TRBV6-3 and TRBJ2-1; TRBD1 is a possible D gene (6 bases). This CDR3 spans 14 amino acids. V was pared by 6 bases and J by 7 bases, with 16 bases between. The germline gives CDR1 MNHEY, CDR2 SVGEGT. The CDR3 spells CASSPRQVGNEQFF. The CDR3 nucleotides are TGTGCCAGCAGCCCTCGACAGGTCGGAAATGAGCAGTTCTTC.

V usage is TRBV19 and J usage is TRBJ2-2; D gene uncertain. Germline V CDR1 and CDR2: LNHDA, SQIVND (reference sequence). CDR3 length: 15 amino acids. V was cut by 8 bases and J by 3 bases, with 16 bases left in between. CDR3 coding DNA: TGTGCCAGTTGCCCCTCACAAGGGTACACCGGGGAGCTGTTTTTT. Its protein is CASCPSQGYTGELFF.

The rearrangement uses TRBV7-2 and TRBJ1-1, with 9 bases aligning to TRBD1. V gave up 5 bases and J gave up 3 bases; unmatched junction bases: 10. The germline CDR1 and CDR2 sequences are SGHTA and FQGNSA. The CDR3 has 16 amino acids. The CDR3 region has the DNA TGTGCCAGCAGCGCACAGGGGGCGCGGATAGACACTGAAGCTTTCTTT. Residues: CASSAQGARIDTEAFF.